Presented here are 13 T cell receptor beta chains from one specimen sequenced in a study of response to subunit inactivated influenza vaccine. One entry per CDR3 protein, called by TCRdb with MiXCR from the RT-PCR reads. The table includes about 480,000 distinct CDR3 sequences, roughly 9.8% detected once. The specimen comprised PBMCs from blood, sampled 35 to 45 days after vaccination. Receptor source: a man aged 50-60 years who received an inactivated influenza vaccine.

V gene TRBV27 combines with J gene TRBJ2-7; 10 bases match TRBD1. Germline V gene lookup returns CDR1 MNHEY and CDR2 SMNVEV (reference sequence). The V segment lost 5 bases and the J segment 2 bases; nucleotides outside the gene matches: 6. The CDR3 runs to 15 residues. CDR3 amino acids: CASSAGQGGAYEQYF. The CDR3 DNA follows: TGTGCCAGCAGTGCCGGACAGGGGGGAGCCTACGAGCAGTACTTC.

This clonotype came up many times. The rearrangement links TRBV7-3 to TRBJ2-4, with D maybe TRBD1 (7 bases). This CDR3 is built from 23 residues. Germline CDR1 is SGHTA and CDR2 is FQGTGA. With 2 bases removed from V and 0 bases from J, the gap between germline ends came to 32 bases. CDR3 sequence: CASSLSPRTGWGAGKLAKNIQYF. The CDR3 nucleotides are TGTGCCAGCAGCTTATCCCCCCGGACAGGATGGGGGGCAGGGAAACTAGCCAAAAACATTCAGTACTTC.

V gene TRBV20-1 combines with J gene TRBJ1-5; the D gene is possibly TRBD1 (6 bases). V lost 8 bases to trimming and J lost 5 bases, with 16 bases between them. CDR1 and CDR2 (germline): DFQATT, SNEGSKA (reference sequence). This CDR3 spans 13 amino acids. The CDR3: CSIAYGTHQPQHF. For the CDR3, the DNA is TGCAGTATCGCCTACGGGACACATCAGCCCCAGCATTTT.

This clonotype has a handful of counts. This sequence joins TRBV3-1 and TRBJ1-2; D uncertain. Per germline, CDR1 LGHDT and CDR2 YNNKEL (reference sequence). V lost 0 bases, J lost 8 bases, and 13 bases lay in between. CDR3 length equals 14 residues. Here the CDR3 reads CASSQDSGRRGYTF. CDR3 nucleotides: TGTGCCAGCAGCCAAGATTCCGGGCGGAGGGGCTACACCTTC.

The chain couples TRBV5-1 to TRBJ2-3, with 8 bases aligning to TRBD2. V shed 4 bases and J 5 bases; nucleotides not matched to a gene: 9. CDR3 length: 15 amino acids. Germline lookup yields CDR1 SGHRS and CDR2 YFSETQ. CDR3 protein: CASSPGRAEVDTQYF. The CDR3 bases are TGCGCCAGCAGCCCCGGGAGGGCCGAAGTAGATACGCAGTATTTT.

This clonotype was detected a few times. The chain carries TRBV20-1 and TRBJ2-3; 8 positions match TRBD2. Trimming removed 0 bases from V and 9 bases from J; junction bases left unmatched: 11. Germline V gene data show CDR1 as DFQATT and CDR2 as SNEGSKA (reference sequence). This CDR3 is 15 amino acids long. The CDR3 protein is CSARETAGAPDTQYF. The CDR3 DNA is TGCAGTGCTAGAGAAACAGCGGGGGCTCCGGACACGCAGTATTTT.

The V gene is TRBV12-3 or TRBV12-4, the J gene TRBJ2-2; TRBD1 matches at 11 bases. The junction had 7 bases not matched to a gene; V was cut back by 4 bases and J by 6 bases. The CDR3 has 16 amino acids. DNA of the CDR3: TGTGCCAGCAGTTCAACCGGACAGGGGGCTTCCGGGGAGCTGTTTTTT. Protein: CASSSTGQGASGELFF.

In this sample, this clonotype turned up a few times. This chain connects TRBV7-6 to TRBJ2-6; D unclear. The V end lost 1 base, the J end lost 2 bases, and 12 bases lay between the germline ends. Looked up from germline, CDR1 is SGHVS and CDR2 is FNYEAQ. CDR3 length: 17 residues. CDR3 coding DNA: TGTGCCAGCAGCTTAGAGGCCGCCAGACCTGGGGCCAACGTCCTGACTTTC. This sequence encodes CASSLEAARPGANVLTF.

The V and J genes are TRBV9 and TRBJ2-7; possible D gene TRBD2, 5 bases. Germline V lookup: CDR1 SGDLS, CDR2 YYNGEE. This CDR3 is 12 amino acids long. V lost 3 bases and J lost 6, with 10 bases in between. This CDR3 is CASSGETGEQYF. CDR3 coding DNA: TGTGCCAGCAGCGGGGAGACGGGCGAGCAGTACTTC.

This clonotype was detected ten times or more. V usage is TRBV10-3 and J usage is TRBJ2-1; 14 nucleotides match TRBD2. With 3 bases clipped from V and 6 bases from J, the junction kept 10 bases outside the gene matches. The CDR3 covers 18 residues. Germline CDR1 reads ENHRY; CDR2 reads SYGVKD. CDR3 coding DNA: TGTGCCATCAGTGACCATCCGGGACTAGCGGGAGAGGGCAATGAGCAGTTCTTC. Its protein is CAISDHPGLAGEGNEQFF.

This clonotype occurred many times. The gene calls are TRBV20-1 and TRBJ2-7; D call uncertain. V shed 6 bases and J shed 3 bases, with 9 bases lying between them. CDR1 DFQATT and CDR2 SNEGSKA come from the germline V gene (reference sequence). The CDR3 is 11 residues long. The DNA of the CDR3 is TGCAGTGCGAGTAGTGACTACGAGCAGTACTTC. It encodes CSASSDYEQYF.

In this sample, this clonotype turned up many times. The V call is TRBV10-3, the J call TRBJ2-5; 7 bases align to TRBD1. CDR3 length: 12 amino acids. Germline CDR1 and CDR2: ENHRY and SYGVKD. V gave up 10 bases and J gave up 5 bases; unmatched junction bases: 7. Here the CDR3 reads CATSDREETQYF. The CDR3 nucleotides are TGTGCCACCTCAGACAGGGAGGAGACCCAGTACTTC.

The chain recombines TRBV4-1 with TRBJ2-3; a possible D gene is TRBD2 (7 bases). The V and J ends lost 1 base and 3 bases respectively, with 14 bases between them. The CDR3 length is 16 residues. From germline, CDR1 is MGHRA and CDR2 YSYEKL. CDR3 nucleotide sequence: TGCGCCAGCAGCCAAGTATGGGGGGGCCTTACAGATACGCAGTATTTT. Its protein is CASSQVWGGLTDTQYF.